Each of the 25 T cell receptor beta chains below was sequenced from the same sample in a study of blood T cell repertoires in COVID-19. This table comes from immunoSEQ multiplex PCR, and its TCRdb copy is limited to in-frame clones, with some not included. The repertoire holds about 170,000 clones, with around 90% as singletons. The sample comprised peripheral blood. The receptor set was obtained from a man in his sixties with acute or convalescent COVID-19.

The rearrangement joins TRBV5-8 to TRBJ1-1, with a tentative D call TRBD1 (5 bases). Germline CDR1 reads SGHTS; CDR2 reads YDEGEE. This CDR3 is built from 13 residues. With 3 bases removed from V and 1 base from J, the gap between germline ends came to 7 bases. In nucleotides, the CDR3 is TGTGCCAGCAGCTGGGGCAGGAACACTGAAGCTTTCTTT. Translated, it gives CASSWGRNTEAFF.

V gene TRBV6-1 combines with J gene TRBJ2-3; 12 nucleotides match TRBD2. The V and J ends lost 0 bases and 10 bases, in that order; junction bases with no gene match: 11. Germline CDR1 MNHNS, CDR2 SASEGT. The CDR3 sequence is 17 residues long. CDR3 residues: CASSEALLAGGPNPQYF. In DNA, the CDR3 is TGTGCCAGCAGTGAAGCGCTTCTAGCGGGGGGGCCGAACCCGCAGTATTTT.

The chain recombines TRBV12-5 with TRBJ2-3, with D possibly being TRBD2 (6 bases). V dropped 5 bases and J dropped 2 bases, with 11 bases sitting between them. CDR1 and CDR2 from the germline V gene are LGHNT and FRNRAP. The CDR3 consists of 14 residues. CDR3 in amino acids: CASGPAGYTDTQYF. Written as DNA, the CDR3 is TGTGCTAGTGGTCCGGCGGGGTACACAGATACGCAGTATTTT.

This sequence joins TRBV24-1 and TRBJ2-2; TRBD1 matches 7 bases. V shed 2 bases, J shed 0 bases, and the junction held 8 bases outside the gene matches. Germline assignment: CDR1 KGHDR and CDR2 SFDVKD. There are 18 residues in the CDR3. The CDR3 here is CATSDSLGGRTNTGELFF. The CDR3 bases are TGTGCCACCAGTGATTCTCTAGGGGGCAGAACGAACACCGGGGAGCTGTTTTTT.

This clone was seen a single time. The chain uses TRBV6-6 and TRBJ1-5; maybe TRBD1 (5 bases). From germline, CDR1 is MNHNY and CDR2 SVGAGI (reference sequence). Trimming left V 6 bases short and J 6 bases short, with 9 bases between. The CDR3 extends over 12 amino acids. The CDR3 sequence is CASRQGVQPQHF. The CDR3 DNA follows: TGTGCCAGCAGGCAAGGGGTTCAGCCCCAGCATTTT.

The CDR3 sequence is CASSPKAGGGNQPQHF. DNA for the CDR3: TGTGCCAGCAGCCCGAAGGCCGGTGGAGGCAATCAGCCCCAGCATTTT. This chain joins TRBV5-8 and TRBJ1-5; no clear D. The CDR3 spans 16 residues. Germline CDR1 is SGHTS and CDR2 is YDEGEE. Trimming removed 4 bases from V and 2 bases from J, with 16 bases in between.

The V call is TRBV6-1, the J call TRBJ1-6; 10 bases fit TRBD1. With V trimmed by 3 bases and J by 7 bases, 0 bases remained unmatched. The CDR3 spans 14 residues. CDR1 is MNHNS and CDR2 is SASEGT in the germline V gene. The CDR3 loop is CASSEGQGNSPLHF. The CDR3 DNA follows: TGTGCCAGCAGTGAGGGACAGGGGAATTCACCCCTCCACTTT.

The chain joins TRBV7-2 to TRBJ1-3; no clear D gene. CDR1 is SGHTA and CDR2 is FQGNSA in the germline V gene. V was shortened by 2 bases and J by 0 bases, with 5 bases between the two germline ends. The CDR3 totals 14 residues. The DNA for the CDR3 is TGTGCCAGCAGCTTACCCTACTCTGGAAACACCATATATTTT. This sequence encodes CASSLPYSGNTIYF. The variable domain in full, with the rest retrieved from reference TRBV7-2 and TRBJ1-3, is GAGVSQSPSNKVTEKGKDVELRCDPISGHTALYWYRQSLGQGLEFLIYFQGNSAPDKSGLPSDRFSAERTGGSVSTLTIQRTQQEDSAVYLCASSLPYSGNTIYFGEGSWLTVV.

The chain joins TRBV21-1 to TRBJ1-3; TRBD1, the table's D call, was not compared with the DNA. TRBV21-1 is a listed pseudogene. The CDR3 has 19 amino acids. DNA for the CDR3: TGTGCCAGCAGCTCAAAAAGGGACAGCCTTTCCTGCTCTGGAAACACCATATATTTT. Residues: CASSSKRDSLSCSGNTIYF.

The rearrangement links TRBV19 to TRBJ1-1, with a possible D match to TRBD1 (5 bases). Germline V CDR1 and CDR2: LNHDA, SQIVND (reference sequence). The CDR3 has 15 amino acids. V was shortened by 2 bases and J by 0 bases, with 10 bases between the two germline ends. This CDR3 is CASSITGLLNTEAFF. CDR3 bases: TGTGCCAGTAGTATAACGGGACTGCTGAACACTGAAGCTTTCTTT.

This chain connects TRBV10-3 to TRBJ2-7, with D tentatively TRBD1 (6 bases). There are 12 residues in the CDR3. Per germline, CDR1 ENHRY and CDR2 SYGVKD. The V end lost 5 bases, the J end lost 5 bases, and 10 bases lay between the germline ends. The CDR3 sequence: CAISIAGDEQYV. Written as DNA, the CDR3 is TGTGCCATCAGTATTGCAGGGGACGAGCAGTACGTC.

The chain carries TRBV5-6 and TRBJ1-6; a weak D match, TRBD1 (5 bases). The V end was cut by 2 bases, the J end by 4 bases, with 13 bases between. CDR1 and CDR2 (germline): SGHDT, YYEEEE. This CDR3 is 16 amino acids long. The CDR3 sequence is CASSFTRAAYNSPLHF. The CDR3 DNA follows: TGTGCCAGCAGCTTTACCAGGGCCGCTTATAATTCACCCCTCCACTTT. The variable domain in full, with the rest retrieved from reference TRBV5-6 and TRBJ1-6, is DAGVTQSPTHLIKTRGQQVTLRCSPKSGHDTVSWYQQALGQGPQFIFQYYEEEERQRGNFPDRFSGHQFPNYSSELNVNALLLGDSALYLCASSFTRAAYNSPLHFGNGTRLTVT.

This clone was picked up one time. This rearrangement joins TRBV27 to TRBJ2-3, with 7 bases matching TRBD2. This CDR3 has 14 amino acids. The trim removed 1 base at V and 5 bases at J, leaving 3 bases unmatched. In germline, CDR1 is MNHEY, CDR2 SMNVEV (reference sequence). The CDR3 is CASSLYWEGDTQYF. The DNA for the CDR3 is TGTGCCAGCAGTTTATACTGGGAGGGAGATACGCAGTATTTT.

This chain links TRBV19 with TRBJ1-6; D gene unclear. The CDR3 is made up of 13 amino acids. Germline assignment: CDR1 LNHDA and CDR2 SQIVND (reference sequence). V lost 7 bases to trimming and J lost 5 bases, with 9 bases between them. CDR3 region: CASKAVDNSPLHF. The CDR3 DNA follows: TGTGCCAGTAAGGCGGTGGATAATTCACCCCTCCACTTT.

The CDR3 reads CASSLVVSGRAGEQYF. In DNA form, the CDR3 reads TGTGCCAGCAGCTTAGTGGTGAGCGGGAGGGCCGGGGAGCAGTACTTC. V usage is TRBV7-2 and J usage is TRBJ2-7; 10 bases map to TRBD2. CDR3 length equals 16 residues. The V and J ends lost 1 base and 7 bases, in that order; junction bases with no gene match: 10. Germline V gene lookup returns CDR1 SGHTA and CDR2 FQGNSA.

On this clone: The sample has other DNA sequences that encode this CDR3 too. The chain uses TRBV3-1 (or the pseudogene TRBV3-2) and TRBJ1-2; TRBD1 might be the D (5 bases). V gave up 4 bases and J gave up 4 bases, with 7 bases separating them. This CDR3 region has 12 residues. Germline CDR1 LGHDT, CDR2 YNNKEL (reference sequence). The chain's CDR3 is CASSPGGYGYTF. The CDR3 coding sequence is TGTGCCAGCAGCCCCGGGGGCTATGGCTACACCTTC.

This chain joins TRBV25-1 and TRBJ2-2, with D possibly being TRBD2 (5 bases). The CDR3 totals 16 residues. Germline loops: CDR1 MGHDK, CDR2 SYGVNS. The V end was cut by 1 base, the J end by 7 bases, with 16 bases between. The CDR3 DNA is TGTGCCAGCAGTGAATTTGGGGTCGACTATTACGGGGAGCTGTTTTTT. Its translation: CASSEFGVDYYGELFF.

This clone was observed once. The CDR3 sequence is CASSLWTGTDTQYF. In nucleotides, the CDR3 is TGTGCCAGCAGCCTTTGGACAGGGACAGATACGCAGTATTTT. The chain combines TRBV14 with TRBJ2-3; 8 positions match TRBD1. The junction had 3 bases not matched to a gene; V was cut back by 4 bases and J by 3 bases. Per germline, CDR1 SGHDN and CDR2 FVKESK. The length of the CDR3 is 14 residues.

This sequence joins TRBV9 and TRBJ1-2, with 12 nucleotides matching TRBD1. V shed 2 bases and J 7 bases; nucleotides not matched to a gene: 3. The germline V gene encodes CDR1 SGDLS and CDR2 YYNGEE. The CDR3 extends over 14 amino acids. The CDR3 region is CASSVGQGARGYTF. As DNA, the CDR3 is TGTGCCAGCAGCGTGGGACAGGGGGCGCGTGGCTACACCTTC. Together with reference TRBV9 and TRBJ1-2, the CDR3 gives the full variable domain: DSGVTQTPKHLITATGQRVTLRCSPRSGDLSVYWYQQSLDQGLQFLIQYYNGEERAKGNILERFSAQQFPDLHSELNLSSLELGDSALYFCASSVGQGARGYTFGSGTRLTVV.

The V gene is TRBV24-1, the J gene TRBJ2-3; TRBD2 agrees at 9 bases. Per germline, CDR1 KGHDR and CDR2 SFDVKD. After removal of 4 bases from V and 6 bases from J, the junction contained 7 bases not matched to a gene. This CDR3 comprises 15 residues. Here the CDR3 reads CATSDQAGGYDTQYF. CDR3 nucleotide sequence: TGTGCCACCAGTGACCAAGCGGGGGGATATGATACGCAGTATTTT.

The chain links TRBV18 to TRBJ2-2; 9 bases fit TRBD2. This CDR3 is 16 amino acids long. V dropped 1 base and J dropped 5; count of bases not matched to a gene: 5. CDR1 KGHSH and CDR2 LQKENI come from the germline V gene. CDR3 region: CASSPLRGRGTGELFF. The CDR3 DNA reads TGTGCCAGCTCACCACTACGCGGGAGGGGGACCGGGGAGCTGTTTTTT. Filled out from reference TRBV18 and TRBJ2-2, the complete variable domain reads NAGVMQNPRHLVRRRGQEARLRCSPMKGHSHVYWYRQLPEEGLKFMVYLQKENIIDESGMPKERFSAEFPKEGPSILRIQQVVRGDSAAYFCASSPLRGRGTGELFFGEGSRLTVL.

This clone was counted only a few times. This rearrangement joins TRBV27 to TRBJ2-2, with 10 bases that match TRBD2. This CDR3 has 15 amino acids. The J segment lost 2 bases and the V segment lost 8 bases, leaving 5 bases of the junction unmatched. Germline values: CDR1 MNHEY, CDR2 SMNVEV (reference sequence). CDR3 coding DNA: TGTGCCAGCTCCAGCGGGAGGGCCAACACCGGGGAGCTGTTTTTT. This translates into CASSSGRANTGELFF.

CDR3 in DNA: TGTGCCAGCAGCAATTCTAATGAGCAGTTCTTC. Its translation: CASSNSNEQFF. The chain recombines TRBV7-9 with TRBJ2-1; D uncertain. There are 11 residues in the CDR3. Trimming removed 5 bases from V and 7 bases from J, with 6 bases in between. Per the germline V gene, CDR1 is SEHNR and CDR2 is FQNEAQ (reference sequence).

This clone was counted a few times. This CDR3 is also generated by other DNA sequences in the sample. V gene TRBV19 combines with J gene TRBJ1-2; D possibly corresponds to TRBD1 (5 bases). Per the germline V gene, CDR1 is LNHDA and CDR2 is SQIVND (reference sequence). V was clipped by 3 bases and J by 0 bases, with 8 bases between them. The CDR3 has 14 residues. The CDR3 DNA follows: TGTGCCAGTAGTATCCCGGGGGCTAACTATGGCTACACCTTC. It translates to CASSIPGANYGYTF. The variable domain in full, completed from reference TRBV19 and TRBJ1-2, reads DGGITQSPKYLFRKEGQNVTLSCEQNLNHDAMYWYRQDPGQGLRLIYYSQIVNDFQKGDIAEGYSVSREKKESFPLTVTSAQKNPTAFYLCASSIPGANYGYTFGSGTRLTVV.

The rearrangement joins TRBV7-8 to TRBJ1-5, with D possibly being TRBD1 (5 bases). Trimming removed 2 bases at V and 6 bases at J, with 8 bases between. The CDR3 is made up of 13 amino acids. Germline CDR1 SGHVS, CDR2 FQNEAQ. This CDR3 is CASSLFRGQPQHF. Written as DNA, the CDR3 is TGTGCCAGCAGCTTATTTAGGGGTCAGCCCCAGCATTTT.